The sequence of this T cell receptor (beta chain) was determined in a study of blood T cell repertoires in COVID-19. The CDR3 consists of 18 residues. CDR1 is LGHNT and CDR2 is FRNRAP in the germline V gene. V was clipped by 0 bases and J by 5 bases; unmatched bases: 12. The method was immunoSEQ multiplex PCR; TCRdb's version includes in-frame clones alone and lacks a portion of them. The sample has fewer than 500,000 clones, approximately 77% seen once. The chain links TRBV12-5 to TRBJ2-2, with TRBD1 matching 7 bases. Sequencing input: peripheral blood. The origin of this receptor is a human donor with acute or convalescent COVID-19. The donor label of this sample is uncertain. CDR3 residues: CASGLVSPGGLLTGELFF. CDR3 DNA sequence: TGTGCTAGTGGTTTGGTCAGTCCAGGGGGATTGTTGACCGGGGAGCTGTTTTTT.